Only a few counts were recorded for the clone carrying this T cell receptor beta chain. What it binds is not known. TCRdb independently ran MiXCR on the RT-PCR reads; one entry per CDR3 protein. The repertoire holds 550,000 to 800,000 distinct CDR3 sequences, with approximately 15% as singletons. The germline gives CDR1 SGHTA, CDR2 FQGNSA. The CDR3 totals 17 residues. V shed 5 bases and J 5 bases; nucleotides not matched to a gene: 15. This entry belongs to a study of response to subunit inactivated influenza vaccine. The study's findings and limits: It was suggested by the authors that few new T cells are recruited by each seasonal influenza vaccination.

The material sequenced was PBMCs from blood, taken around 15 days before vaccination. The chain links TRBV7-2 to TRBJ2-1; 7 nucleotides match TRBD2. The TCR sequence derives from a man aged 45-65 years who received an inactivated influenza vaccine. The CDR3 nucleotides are TGTGCCAGCAGCCTAGGGTCCATGCCGGGAGGTCACAATGAGCAGTTCTTC. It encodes CASSLGSMPGGHNEQFF.